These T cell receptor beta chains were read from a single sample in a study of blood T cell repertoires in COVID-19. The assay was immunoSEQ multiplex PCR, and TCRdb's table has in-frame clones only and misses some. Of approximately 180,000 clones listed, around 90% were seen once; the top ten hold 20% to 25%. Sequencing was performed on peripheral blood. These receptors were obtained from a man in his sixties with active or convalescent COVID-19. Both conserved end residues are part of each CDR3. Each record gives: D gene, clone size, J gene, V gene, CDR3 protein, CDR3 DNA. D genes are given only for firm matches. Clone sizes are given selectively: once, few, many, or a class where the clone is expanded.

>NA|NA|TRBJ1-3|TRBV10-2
CASMGVFMGAPGNTIYF
TGCGCCAGCATGGGGGTGTTTATGGGGGCGCCTGGAAACACCATATATTTT
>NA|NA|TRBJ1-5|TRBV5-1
CASSFLGPGLGQPQHF
TGCGCCAGCAGCTTTCTGGGCCCAGGGTTAGGGCAGCCCCAGCATTTT
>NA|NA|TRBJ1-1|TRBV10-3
CAISEREGSTEAFF
TGTGCCATCAGTGAACGGGAGGGTAGCACTGAAGCTTTCTTT
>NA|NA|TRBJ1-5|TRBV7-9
CASSLGTGRDQPQHF
TGTGCCAGCAGCTTAGGTACAGGTCGGGATCAGCCCCAGCATTTT
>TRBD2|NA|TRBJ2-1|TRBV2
CASVKGGGIYNEQFF
TGTGCCAGCGTTAAGGGCGGGGGTATCTACAATGAGCAGTTCTTC
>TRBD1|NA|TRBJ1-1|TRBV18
CASSLGQGSAFF
TGTGCCAGCTCACTGGGACAGGGTTCGGCTTTCTTT
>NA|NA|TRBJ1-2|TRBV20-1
CSARDSPDYTF
TGCAGTGCTAGGGACTCGCCTGACTACACCTTC
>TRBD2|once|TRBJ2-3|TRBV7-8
CASSFVGTTSTDTQYF
TGTGCCAGCAGCTTTGTGGGGACTACCAGCACAGATACGCAGTATTTT
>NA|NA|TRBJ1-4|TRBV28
CASNLSSGGGEKLFF
TGTGCCAGCAACTTATCCTCCGGGGGGGGTGAAAAACTGTTTTTT
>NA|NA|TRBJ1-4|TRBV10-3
CAIRGGTTNEKLFF
TGTGCCATCAGGGGGGGTACAACTAATGAAAAACTGTTTTTT
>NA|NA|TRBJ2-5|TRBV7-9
CASSLSRETQYF
TGTGCCAGCAGCTTATCGCGGGAGACCCAGTACTTC
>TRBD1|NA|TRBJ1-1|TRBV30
CAWISRDRMNTEAFF
TGTGCCTGGATATCAAGGGACAGAATGAACACTGAAGCTTTCTTT
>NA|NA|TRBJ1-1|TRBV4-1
CASSRVMVNTEAFF
TGCGCCAGCAGCCGAGTTATGGTGAACACTGAAGCTTTCTTT
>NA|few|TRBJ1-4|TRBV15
CATSPMGRGEKLFF
TGTGCCACCAGCCCAATGGGTAGGGGTGAAAAACTGTTTTTT
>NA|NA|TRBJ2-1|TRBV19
CASRGGGVSYNEQFF
TGTGCCAGTAGGGGCGGAGGCGTCTCCTACAATGAGCAGTTCTTC
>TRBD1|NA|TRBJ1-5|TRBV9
CASSDSQLSLVRTGGMDQPQHF
TGTGCCAGCAGCGACTCCCAACTATCCCTTGTCAGGACAGGGGGCATGGATCAGCCCCAGCATTTT
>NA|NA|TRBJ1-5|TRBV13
CASTIQMTDPYRNQPQHF
TGTGCCAGCACCATCCAGATGACAGATCCTTATCGCAATCAGCCCCAGCATTTT
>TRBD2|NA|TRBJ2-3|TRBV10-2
CASSESYSGGATDTQYF
TGCGCCAGCAGTGAGTCCTATAGCGGGGGGGCGACAGATACGCAGTATTTT
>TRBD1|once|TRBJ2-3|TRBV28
CASRRRGGNQPQYF
TGTGCCAGCAGGCGTCGAGGGGGCAATCAGCCCCAGTATTTT
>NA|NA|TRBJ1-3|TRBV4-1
CASSQGDTGSGNTIYF
TGCGCCAGCAGCCAAGGGGACACCGGATCTGGAAACACCATATATTTT
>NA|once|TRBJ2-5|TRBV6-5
CASSYGGRGKETQYF
TGTGCCAGCAGTTACGGGGGCCGGGGAAAAGAGACCCAGTACTTC
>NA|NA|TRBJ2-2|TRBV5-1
CASSLGGGHSGELFF
TGCGCCAGCAGCTTGGGCGGGGGCCATTCCGGGGAGCTGTTTTTT
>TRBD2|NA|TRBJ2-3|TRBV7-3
CASSSGRGSAAGGPITDTQYF
TGTGCCAGCAGCTCGGGACGGGGATCGGCAGCGGGGGGCCCCATCACAGATACGCAGTATTTT
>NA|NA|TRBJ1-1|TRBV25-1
CASSEGGFLGAEAFF
TGTGCCAGCAGTGAGGGAGGATTCTTAGGGGCTGAAGCTTTCTTT
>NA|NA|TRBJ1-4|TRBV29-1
CSVQGSNEKLFF
TGCAGCGTTCAGGGTTCTAATGAAAAACTGTTTTTT
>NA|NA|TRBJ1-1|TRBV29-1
CSGLTGRTEAFF
TGCAGCGGACTTACAGGGCGCACTGAAGCTTTCTTT
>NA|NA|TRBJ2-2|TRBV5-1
CASSLWGGDTGELFF
TGCGCCAGCAGCTTGTGGGGAGGTGACACCGGGGAGCTGTTTTTT
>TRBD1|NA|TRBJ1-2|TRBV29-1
CSVDNTGGRVVDYGYTF
TGCAGCGTAGACAATACAGGGGGCCGGGTTGTCGACTATGGCTACACCTTC
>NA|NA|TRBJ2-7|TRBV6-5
CASSYAGAYEQYF
TGTGCCAGCAGTTACGCAGGGGCCTACGAGCAGTACTTC
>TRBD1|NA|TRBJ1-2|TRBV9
CASSADPGQGNGYTF
TGTGCCAGCAGCGCAGACCCGGGACAGGGAAATGGCTACACCTTC
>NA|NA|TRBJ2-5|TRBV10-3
CAISGAAQETQYF
TGTGCCATCAGTGGGGCAGCTCAAGAGACCCAGTACTTC
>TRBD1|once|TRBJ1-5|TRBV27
CASSAGGARLDQPQHF
TGTGCCAGCAGTGCAGGGGGCGCGCGGTTAGATCAGCCCCAGCATTTT
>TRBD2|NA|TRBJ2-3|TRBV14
CASSQGTSGAIFTDTQYF
TGTGCCAGCAGCCAAGGGACTAGCGGGGCCATTTTCACAGATACGCAGTATTTT
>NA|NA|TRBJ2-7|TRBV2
CASSIDQEAYEQYF
TGTGCCAGCAGCATCGACCAGGAGGCCTACGAGCAGTACTTC
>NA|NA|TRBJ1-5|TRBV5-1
CASSLGQYSNQPQHF
TGCGCCAGCAGCTTGGGACAGTATAGCAATCAGCCCCAGCATTTT
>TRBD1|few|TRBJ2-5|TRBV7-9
CASSLTGGFQETQYF
TGTGCCAGCAGCTTAACAGGGGGCTTTCAAGAGACCCAGTACTTC
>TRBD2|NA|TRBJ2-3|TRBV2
CASSRPGGPTDTQYF
TGTGCCAGCAGCCGCCCGGGGGGGCCGACAGATACGCAGTATTTT
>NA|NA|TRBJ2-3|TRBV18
CASSPRAGAGDTQYF
TGTGCCAGCTCACCAAGGGCAGGGGCTGGTGATACGCAGTATTTT
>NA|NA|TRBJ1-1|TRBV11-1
CASSLGSGPEAFF
TGTGCCAGCAGCTTAGGGTCAGGCCCCGAAGCTTTCTTT
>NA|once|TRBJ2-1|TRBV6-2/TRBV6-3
CASSIVLRGPTRNEQFF
TGTGCCAGCAGTATAGTATTGCGGGGTCCTACGAGAAATGAGCAGTTCTTC
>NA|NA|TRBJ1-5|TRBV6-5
CASNRYSNQPQHF
TGTGCCAGCAACAGATATAGCAATCAGCCCCAGCATTTT
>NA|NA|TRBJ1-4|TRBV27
CASRGANEKLFF
TGTGCCAGCCGGGGGGCTAATGAAAAACTGTTTTTT
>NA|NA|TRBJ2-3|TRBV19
CASSPPGTDTQYF
TGTGCCAGTAGTCCACCGGGCACAGATACGCAGTATTTT
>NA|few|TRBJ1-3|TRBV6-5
CASSFQKDSGNTIYF
TGTGCCAGCAGTTTCCAGAAAGACTCTGGAAACACCATATATTTT
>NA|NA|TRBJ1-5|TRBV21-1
CASSKARGWVSNQPQHF
TGTGCCAGCAGCAAAGCCAGAGGGTGGGTTAGCAATCAGCCCCAGCATTTT
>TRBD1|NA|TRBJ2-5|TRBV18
CASSPRQGRETQYF
TGTGCCAGCTCACCGCGACAGGGGAGAGAGACCCAGTACTTC
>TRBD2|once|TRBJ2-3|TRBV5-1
CASSSLAGSTDTQYF
TGCGCCAGCAGCTCTTTAGCGGGGAGCACAGATACGCAGTATTTT
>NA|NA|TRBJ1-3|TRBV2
CASSDFQGSGNTIYF
TGTGCCAGCAGTGATTTCCAGGGCTCTGGAAACACCATATATTTT
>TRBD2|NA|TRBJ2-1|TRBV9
CASSVGLAVGNEQFF
TGTGCCAGCAGCGTGGGACTAGCGGTGGGGAATGAGCAGTTCTTC
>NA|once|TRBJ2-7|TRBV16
CASSPRAGSYEQYF
TGTGCCAGCAGCCCCCGAGCGGGCTCCTACGAGCAGTACTTC
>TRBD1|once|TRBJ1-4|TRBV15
CATSWGQGATNEKLFF
TGTGCCACCAGCTGGGGACAGGGGGCAACTAATGAAAAACTGTTTTTT
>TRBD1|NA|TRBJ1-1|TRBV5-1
CASSSQGALIEAFF
TGCGCCAGCAGCTCACAGGGGGCTCTGATCGAAGCTTTCTTT
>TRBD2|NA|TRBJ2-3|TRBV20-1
CSASWFGRGYATQYF
TGCAGTGCTAGTTGGTTCGGGCGGGGGTACGCTACGCAGTATTTT